This is a list of T cell receptor beta chains from one sample in a study of blood T cell repertoires in COVID-19. Clones were sequenced by immunoSEQ multiplex PCR, and TCRdb holds only the in-frame ones, with some missing. The profile shows 130,000 to 150,000 clones, 70% to 90% of them singletons. The sample consisted of peripheral blood. The receptors shown here come from a human donor with acute or convalescent COVID-19. The donor label of this sample is uncertain. The CDR3 runs from the conserved cysteine through the conserved F or W. Each record gives: CDR3 length, J gene, clone size, V gene, D gene, CDR3 DNA, CDR3 protein. The D gene is left open where the match is weak. Only part of the rows carry a size: once, few, many, or a class if the clone is expanded.

>12|TRBJ1-2|-|TRBV18|-
TGTGCCAGCTCACCGGAGGGTTATGGCTACACCTTC
CASSPEGYGYTF
>16|TRBJ1-5|-|TRBV19|-
TGTGCCAGTAGTATAGTTGGACAGTATAGCAATCAGCCCCAGCATTTT
CASSIVGQYSNQPQHF
>13|TRBJ2-1|-|TRBV11-3|-
TGTGCCAGCAGTCCGGGGGTTTACAATGAGCAGTTCTTC
CASSPGVYNEQFF
>14|TRBJ2-3|-|TRBV3-1/TRBV3-2|TRBD2
TGTGCCAGCAGGCGGGAGGGCCACAGCGATACGCAGTATTTT
CASRREGHSDTQYF
>16|TRBJ1-4|-|TRBV9|TRBD1
TGTGCCAGCAGCTTAGGGGGAAGGACAGGGGAAGAAAAACTGTTTTTT
CASSLGGRTGEEKLFF
>19|TRBJ2-2|-|TRBV7-8|TRBD2
TGTGCCAGCAGCCTAGATCTCCGACTAGCGGGAGGGCTAACCGGGGAGCTGTTTTTT
CASSLDLRLAGGLTGELFF
>13|TRBJ2-3|-|TRBV7-2|TRBD2
TGTGCCAGCAGCTTACCGGGGGGGGATACGCAGTATTTT
CASSLPGGDTQYF
>15|TRBJ1-4|few|TRBV7-9|TRBD1
TGTGCCAGCAGCAACTGGGACAGGGGTTTGGAAAAACTGTTTTTT
CASSNWDRGLEKLFF
>16|TRBJ2-2|-|TRBV5-6|-
TGTGCCAGCAGCTTGGTTTGGCAGGGAAGCACCGGGGAGCTGTTTTTT
CASSLVWQGSTGELFF
>13|TRBJ2-1|-|TRBV7-9|-
TGTGCCAGCAGCTTACCAGCGGGCAATGAGCAGTTCTTC
CASSLPAGNEQFF
>14|TRBJ1-2|-|TRBV24-1|TRBD1
TGTGCCACCAGTGAGCCGGGACAGGGTGGTGGCTACACCTTC
CATSEPGQGGGYTF
>14|TRBJ2-5|-|TRBV13|TRBD2
TGTGCCAGCAGCCGGGGACTAGCCGGGAGGGCCCAGTACTTC
CASSRGLAGRAQYF
>15|TRBJ1-1|-|TRBV9|-
TGTGCCAGCAGCCCCCAACAGGGCTGGAACACTGAAGCTTTCTTT
CASSPQQGWNTEAFF
>18|TRBJ2-6|-|TRBV7-8|TRBD1
TGTGCCAGCAGCTTAGGCCAAGGGGGCAGGGCCGGGGCCAACGTCCTGACTTTC
CASSLGQGGRAGANVLTF
>11|TRBJ2-5|-|TRBV18|-
TGTGCCAGCTCACCCGGAGAGACCCAGTACTTC
CASSPGETQYF
>14|TRBJ2-2|-|TRBV29-1|TRBD2
TGCAGCGGAAAGCGGGAGGCCAGCACCGGGGAGCTGTTTTTT
CSGKREASTGELFF
>14|TRBJ2-7|-|TRBV28|TRBD1
TGTGCCAGCAGTCCGGGACAGGGGGCGAGGGAGCAGTACTTC
CASSPGQGAREQYF